Listed below are T cell receptor beta chains from one sample, sequenced in a study of identical twins. TCRdb independently ran MiXCR on the 5' RACE reads; one entry per CDR3 protein. Of hundreds of thousands of distinct CDR3 sequences listed, around 8.1% are singletons. The data were also submitted as part of a second study, on yellow fever vaccine responses in identical twins.

Sequencing was carried out using memory (CD45RO+) T cells sorted from blood. The receptors here all came from a woman aged 18 to 35 in good health. The CDR3 runs from the conserved cysteine through the conserved F or W. A D gene is named only where the DNA matches it firmly. Clone sizes are given selectively: once, few, many, or a class where the clone is expanded.

D	size	V	J	DNA	CDR3
.	many	TRBV29-1	TRBJ2-2	TGCAGCGTTAGGGGCCGAACCGGGGAGCTGTTTTTT	CSVRGRTGELFF
TRBD1	many	TRBV20-1	TRBJ2-3	TGCAGTGCTAGAGAAGGAGGTCACAGGGGGCGGGCAGATACGCAGTATTTT	CSAREGGHRGRADTQYF
.	.	TRBV24-1	TRBJ2-3	TGTGCCACCGGGAGTGCGGGGCCCACAGATACGCAGTATTTT	CATGSAGPTDTQYF
.	many	TRBV18	TRBJ2-1	TGTGCCAGCTCACCACCGCCGGGACCGACCTACAATGAGCAGTTCTTC	CASSPPPGPTYNEQFF
.	.	TRBV24-1	TRBJ1-1	TGTGCCACCCGGGCGGCGAACACTGAAGCTTTCTTT	CATRAANTEAFF
.	.	TRBV30	TRBJ2-5	TGTGCCTGGTTGCCCCTCCAAGAGACCCAGTACTTC	CAWLPLQETQYF
TRBD2	medium-sized	TRBV7-8	TRBJ2-1	TGTGCCAGCAGCCCAACGGGCGGGGGTTCCTACAATGAGCAGTTCTTC	CASSPTGGGSYNEQFF
TRBD1	.	TRBV6-1	TRBJ1-2	TGTGCCAGCAGTGACAGGGGGCTGGATGGCTACACCTTC	CASSDRGLDGYTF
TRBD1	.	TRBV4-2	TRBJ2-3	TGTGCCAGCAGCCAAGACATACAGGGGGAAACAGATACGCAGAATTTT	CASSQDIQGETDTQNF
.	many	TRBV27	TRBJ1-1	TGTGCCAGCAGTCCCTACGGGGGGGTTCGGGGCACTGAAGCTTTCTTT	CASSPYGGVRGTEAFF
.	many	TRBV6-2/TRBV6-3	TRBJ2-5	.	CASSTSWETQYF
TRBD2	few	TRBV7-2	TRBJ2-1	TGTGCCAGCAGCCCTCGGATAGCGGGAGGAGTTGAGCAGTTCTTC	CASSPRIAGGVEQFF
.	few	TRBV20-1	TRBJ2-3	TGCAGTGCTAGAGATTTCACAACGACAGATACGCAGTATTTT	CSARDFTTTDTQYF
.	few	TRBV28	TRBJ2-1	TGTGCCAGCAGTTTATCCTCACCTGGGGGGAGCTCCTACAATGAGCAGTTCTTC	CASSLSSPGGSSYNEQFF
.	few	TRBV27	TRBJ2-5	TGTGCCAGCAGTTTATTATCCAGGGGCCCCACTACGGGCCAACGGGAGACCCAGTACTTC	CASSLLSRGPTTGQRETQYF
.	.	TRBV2	TRBJ1-5	TGTGCCAGCCAGCAGTATAATCAGCCCCAGCATTTT	CASQQYNQPQHF